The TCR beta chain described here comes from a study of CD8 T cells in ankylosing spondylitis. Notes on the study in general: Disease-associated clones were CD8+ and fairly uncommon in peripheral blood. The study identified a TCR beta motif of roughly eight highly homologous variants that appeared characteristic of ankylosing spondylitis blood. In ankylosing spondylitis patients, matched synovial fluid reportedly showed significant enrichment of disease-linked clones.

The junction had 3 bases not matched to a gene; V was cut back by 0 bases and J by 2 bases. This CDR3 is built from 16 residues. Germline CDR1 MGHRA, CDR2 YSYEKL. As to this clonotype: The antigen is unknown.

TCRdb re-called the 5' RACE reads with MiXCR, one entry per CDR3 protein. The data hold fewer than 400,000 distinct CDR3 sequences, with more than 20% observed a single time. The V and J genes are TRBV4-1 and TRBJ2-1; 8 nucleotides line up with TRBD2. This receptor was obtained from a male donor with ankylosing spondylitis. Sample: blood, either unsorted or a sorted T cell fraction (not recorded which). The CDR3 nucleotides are TGCGCCAGCAGCCAAGAACTAGCGGTACCCTACAATGAGCAGTTCTTC. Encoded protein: CASSQELAVPYNEQFF.